This TCR beta chain was obtained from a study of low-dose radiotherapy and immunotherapy resistance in tumors. Study-level background: Cohort 1 was given 0.5 Gy fractions every 2 weeks, 6.5 Gy in total.

Looked up from germline, CDR1 is LNHDA and CDR2 is SQIVND (reference sequence). There are 15 residues in the CDR3. Trimming left V 2 bases short and J 4 bases short, with 14 bases between. Alpha- and beta-chain coverage of first-strand cDNA came from TRAV- and TRBV-specific primers. Using a constant-region primer together with a V-primer adapter, TCRs were subjected to 20 to 25 PCR cycles of amplification. mRNA that had been isolated underwent amplification through in vitro transcription. Each CDR3 protein is one row after TCRdb ran MiXCR on the reads. The repertoire holds about 13,000 distinct CDR3 sequences, with less than 65% as singletons.

The sequence was obtained from a human donor with advanced metastatic prostate, ovarian, gallbladder or colorectal cancer (not recorded which). This table probably holds off-target reads from a library built for another chain. The genes are TRBV19 and TRBJ2-5, with D perhaps matching TRBD1 or TRBD2 (5 bases each). The CDR3 protein is CASSITGTWGETQYF. Here the CDR3 DNA reads TGTGCCAGTAGTATAACGGGGACGTGGGGAGAGACCCAGTACTTC.